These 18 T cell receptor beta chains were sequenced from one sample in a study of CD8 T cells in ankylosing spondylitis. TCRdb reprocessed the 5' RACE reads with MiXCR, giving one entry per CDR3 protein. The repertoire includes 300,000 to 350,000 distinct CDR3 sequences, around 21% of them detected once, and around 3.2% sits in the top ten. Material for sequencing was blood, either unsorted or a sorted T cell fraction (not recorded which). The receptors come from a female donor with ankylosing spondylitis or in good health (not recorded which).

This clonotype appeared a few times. The chain's CDR3 is CASSPETGGRSYGYTF. Written as DNA, the CDR3 is TGTGCCAGCAGCCCCGAAACAGGGGGCCGGAGCTATGGCTACACCTTC. The rearrangement links TRBV7-2 to TRBJ1-2, with 9 nucleotides matching TRBD1. The CDR3 has 16 amino acids. Trimming removed 5 bases from V and 4 bases from J; junction bases left unmatched: 11. CDR1 is SGHTA and CDR2 is FQGNSA in the germline V gene.

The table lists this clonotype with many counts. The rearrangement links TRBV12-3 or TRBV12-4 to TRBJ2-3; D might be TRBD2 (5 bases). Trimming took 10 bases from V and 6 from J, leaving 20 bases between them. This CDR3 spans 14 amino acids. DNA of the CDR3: TGTGCCATTACGACCCCCACAACGGGGGATACGCAGTATTTT. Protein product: CAITTPTTGDTQYF.

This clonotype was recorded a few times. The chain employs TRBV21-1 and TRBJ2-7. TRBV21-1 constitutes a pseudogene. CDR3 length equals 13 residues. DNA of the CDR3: TGTGCCAGCAGCAAACCCGAGAGCGACGAGCAGTACTTC. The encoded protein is CASSKPESDEQYF.

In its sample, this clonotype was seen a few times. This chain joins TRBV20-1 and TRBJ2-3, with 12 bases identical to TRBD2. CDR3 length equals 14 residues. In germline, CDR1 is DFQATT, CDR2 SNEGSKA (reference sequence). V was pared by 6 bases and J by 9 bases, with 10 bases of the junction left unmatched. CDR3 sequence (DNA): TGCAGTGCCGCGACTAGCGGGAGACGGAAGACGCAGTATTTT. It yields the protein CSAATSGRRKTQYF.

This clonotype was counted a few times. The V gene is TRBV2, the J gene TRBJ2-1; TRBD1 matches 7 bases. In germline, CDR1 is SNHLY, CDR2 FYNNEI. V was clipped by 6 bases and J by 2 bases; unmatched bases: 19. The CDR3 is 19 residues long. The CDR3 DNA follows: TGTGCCAGCAGCGGTAGGGGACAGATAAAATACTTCACCTACAATGAGCAGTTCTTC. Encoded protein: CASSGRGQIKYFTYNEQFF.

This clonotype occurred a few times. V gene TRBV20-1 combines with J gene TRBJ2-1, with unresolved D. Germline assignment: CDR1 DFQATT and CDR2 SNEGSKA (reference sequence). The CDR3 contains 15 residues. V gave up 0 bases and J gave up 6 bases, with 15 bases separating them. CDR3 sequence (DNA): TGCAGTGCTAGAGAGCTGGCCTCTGCCGGCAATGAGCAGTTCTTC. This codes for CSARELASAGNEQFF.

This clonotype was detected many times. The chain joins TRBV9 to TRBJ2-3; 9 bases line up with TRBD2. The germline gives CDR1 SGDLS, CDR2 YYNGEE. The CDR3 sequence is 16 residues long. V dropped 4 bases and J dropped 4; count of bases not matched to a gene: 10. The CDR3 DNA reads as TGTGCCAGCAGCCCGACGGGACTAGCTTCGGCAGATACGCAGTATTTT. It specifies CASSPTGLASADTQYF. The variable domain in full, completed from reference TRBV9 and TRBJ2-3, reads DSGVTQTPKHLITATGQRVTLRCSPRSGDLSVYWYQQSLDQGLQFLIQYYNGEERAKGNILERFSAQQFPDLHSELNLSSLELGDSALYFCASSPTGLASADTQYFGPGTRLTVL.

For the CDR3, the DNA is TGTGCCAGCAGTGGGACTAGTTATGGGACCCAGTACTTC. This translates into CASSGTSYGTQYF. The chain carries TRBV6-1 and TRBJ2-5, with 7 bases matching TRBD2. The CDR3 contains 13 residues. CDR1 MNHNS and CDR2 SASEGT come from the germline V gene. Trimming at V came to 4 bases and at J to 7 bases, leaving 6 bases not matched to a gene.

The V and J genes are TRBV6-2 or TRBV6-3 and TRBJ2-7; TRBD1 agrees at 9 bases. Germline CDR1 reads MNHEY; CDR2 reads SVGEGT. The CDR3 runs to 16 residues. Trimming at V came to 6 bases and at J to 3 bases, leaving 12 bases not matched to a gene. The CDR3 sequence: CASRRLPGQGLYEQYF. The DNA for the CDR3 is TGTGCCAGCAGACGACTACCGGGACAGGGTCTCTACGAGCAGTACTTC.

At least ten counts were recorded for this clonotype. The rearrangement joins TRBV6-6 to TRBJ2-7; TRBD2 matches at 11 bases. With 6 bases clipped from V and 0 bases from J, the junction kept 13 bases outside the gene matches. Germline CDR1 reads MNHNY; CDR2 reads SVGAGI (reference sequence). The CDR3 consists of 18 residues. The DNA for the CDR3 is TGTGCCAGCAGCATGGGACTAGCGGCCTCCCCGAGCTCCTACGAGCAGTACTTC. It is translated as CASSMGLAASPSSYEQYF.

The CDR3 bases are TGTGCCAGCAGTTTATACCGGGGAGAGCAGTTCTTC. Amino acid sequence: CASSLYRGEQFF. The chain carries TRBV28 and TRBJ2-1; tentatively, D is TRBD2 (5 bases). The V end lost 1 base, the J end lost 10 bases, and 8 bases lay between the germline ends. Germline loops: CDR1 MDHEN, CDR2 SYDVKM. This CDR3 has 12 amino acids.

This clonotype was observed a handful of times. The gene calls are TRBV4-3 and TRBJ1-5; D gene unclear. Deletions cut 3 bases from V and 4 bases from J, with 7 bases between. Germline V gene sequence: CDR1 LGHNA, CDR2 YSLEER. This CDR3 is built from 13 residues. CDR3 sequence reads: CASSQSINQPQHF. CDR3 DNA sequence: TGCGCCAGCAGCCAGTCCATTAATCAGCCCCAGCATTTT.

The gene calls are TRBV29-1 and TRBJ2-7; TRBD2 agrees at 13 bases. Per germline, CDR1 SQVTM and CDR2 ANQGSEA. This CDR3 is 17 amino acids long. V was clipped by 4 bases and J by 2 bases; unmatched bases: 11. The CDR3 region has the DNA TGCAGCGTTGGGACAAGCCCGGGACTAGCGGGAACCTACGAGCAGTACGTC. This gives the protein CSVGTSPGLAGTYEQYV.

The CDR3 protein is CASSLDTIGELFF. The CDR3 DNA is TGTGCCAGCAGTTTAGACACCATCGGGGAGCTGTTTTTT. The chain joins TRBV12-3 or TRBV12-4 to TRBJ2-2; D unclear. V dropped 1 base and J dropped 7 bases, with 7 bases sitting between them. The CDR3 consists of 13 residues.

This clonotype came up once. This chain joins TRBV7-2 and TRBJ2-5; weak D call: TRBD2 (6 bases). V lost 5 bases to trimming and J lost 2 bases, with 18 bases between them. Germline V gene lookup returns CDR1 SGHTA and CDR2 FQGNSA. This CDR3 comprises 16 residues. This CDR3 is CASSPPGSGHQETQYF. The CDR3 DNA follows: TGTGCCAGCAGCCCACCGGGTAGCGGACATCAAGAGACCCAGTACTTC. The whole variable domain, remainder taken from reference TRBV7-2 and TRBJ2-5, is GAGVSQSPSNKVTEKGKDVELRCDPISGHTALYWYRQSLGQGLEFLIYFQGNSAPDKSGLPSDRFSAERTGGSVSTLTIQRTQQEDSAVYLCASSPPGSGHQETQYFGPGTRLLVL.

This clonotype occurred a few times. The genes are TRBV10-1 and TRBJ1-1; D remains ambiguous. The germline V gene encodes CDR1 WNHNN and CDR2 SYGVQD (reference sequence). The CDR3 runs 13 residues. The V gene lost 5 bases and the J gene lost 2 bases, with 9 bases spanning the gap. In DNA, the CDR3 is TGCGCCAGCAGTCTACACATTAACACTGAAGCTTTCTTT. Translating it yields CASSLHINTEAFF.

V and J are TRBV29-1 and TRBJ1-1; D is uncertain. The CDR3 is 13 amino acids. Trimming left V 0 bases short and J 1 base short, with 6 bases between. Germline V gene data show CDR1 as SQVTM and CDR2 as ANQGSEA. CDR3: CSVEEPRNTEAFF. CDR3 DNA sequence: TGCAGCGTTGAAGAGCCCCGGAACACTGAAGCTTTCTTT.

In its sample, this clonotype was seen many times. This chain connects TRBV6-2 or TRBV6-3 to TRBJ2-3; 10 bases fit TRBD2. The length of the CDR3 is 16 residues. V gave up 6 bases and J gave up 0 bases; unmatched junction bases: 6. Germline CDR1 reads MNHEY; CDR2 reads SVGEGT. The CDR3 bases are TGTGCCAGCAGGGCTAGCGGGAGAGCAAGCACAGATACGCAGTATTTT. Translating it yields CASRASGRASTDTQYF.